This T cell receptor (beta chain) derives from a study of blood T cell repertoires in COVID-19. About the research overall: From T cells, B-cell-depleted T cells, or PBMCs came the material, which was cDNA or gDNA.

Sequencing was performed with immunoSEQ multiplex PCR; in TCRdb, only in-frame clones are kept and a portion is missing. Among around 260,000 clones listed, around nine tenths were seen once. The junction had 5 bases not matched to a gene; V was cut back by 2 bases and J by 5 bases. Germline CDR1 reads SGHRS; CDR2 reads YFSETQ. The CDR3 length is 15 residues. The Seattle site enrolled patients during active infection and followed them longitudinally. The chain recombines TRBV5-1 with TRBJ2-2, with 8 positions matching TRBD1. The sample taken for sequencing was peripheral blood. This clonotype was sampled from a woman aged 55-70 years with COVID-19, enrolled during active disease. The CDR3 loop reads CASSFHDRGTGELFF. The CDR3 DNA sequence: TGCGCCAGCAGCTTCCATGACAGGGGTACCGGGGAGCTGTTTTTT.